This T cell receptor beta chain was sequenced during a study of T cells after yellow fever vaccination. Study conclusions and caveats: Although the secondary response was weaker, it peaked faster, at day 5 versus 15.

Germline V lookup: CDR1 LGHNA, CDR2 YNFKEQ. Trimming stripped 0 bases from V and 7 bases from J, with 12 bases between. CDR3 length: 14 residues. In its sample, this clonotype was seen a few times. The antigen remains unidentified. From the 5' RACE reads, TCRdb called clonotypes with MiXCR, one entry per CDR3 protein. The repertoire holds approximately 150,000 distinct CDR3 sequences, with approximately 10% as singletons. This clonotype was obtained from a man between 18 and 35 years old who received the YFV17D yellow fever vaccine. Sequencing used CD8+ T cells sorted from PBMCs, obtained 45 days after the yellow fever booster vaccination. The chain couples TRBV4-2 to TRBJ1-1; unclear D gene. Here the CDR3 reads CASSQDVSGIEAFF. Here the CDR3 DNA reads TGTGCCAGCAGCCAAGACGTATCCGGGATTGAAGCTTTCTTT.